This T cell receptor (beta chain) was recorded in a study of cytomegalovirus exposure and HLA in healthy donors. Across the study: For the approximately 390 genotyped donors, approximately 83% fell within the Caucasian-associated ancestry cluster.

In the case of this clone: Its target is not known.

Amplification used 60 Vbeta primers and 13 Jbeta primers. The repertoire was sequenced with immunoSEQ multiplex PCR; TCRdb's copy has only in-frame clones and lacks some. The profile shows approximately 210,000 clones, around 79% of them singletons. The study's findings and limits: Associated with cytomegalovirus, according to the listing, were around 170 TCR beta chains. Later analysis demonstrated an association between a missense DCLRE1C variant and TCR beta V- and J-gene trimming. Earlier results showed most TCR beta V segments being productive about 90% or about 30% of the time.

The ends were cut back, 5 bases at V and 8 bases at J, with 15 bases in the middle. Germline loops: CDR1 SNHLY, CDR2 FYNNEI. CDR3 length: 13 amino acids. The sample taken for sequencing was PBMCs. The sequence was obtained from a woman aged 45-65 years in good health and CMV-seronegative. This chain connects TRBV2 to TRBJ1-2; D may be TRBD1 (6 bases). CDR3 amino acids: CASSLQGFGGYTF. DNA of the CDR3: TGTGCCAGCAGTTTACAGGGATTCGGAGGCTACACCTTC.